Sequencing of this T cell receptor beta chain was carried out in a study of blood T cell repertoires in COVID-19. Across the study: PBMCs, B-cell-depleted T cells, or T cells were the source of the cDNA or gDNA that made up the material.

In the original analysis: Estimates of nucleated cell counts were drawn from the amplification of reference gene primers. Generated by immunoSEQ multiplex PCR, the TCRdb table keeps only in-frame clones and is missing some. Clone size and the V and J calls come from that table; the DNA yielded D and trimming. Of about 170,000 clones listed, 80% to 85% are singletons. Recruited during active infection, patients (from Seattle) were subsequently followed longitudinally. Germline lookup yields CDR1 SGHTA and CDR2 FQGNSA. V lost 5 bases and J lost 4; bases outside the gene matches: 6. The CDR3 covers 15 residues.

The TCR was taken from a woman between 70 and 85 years old with COVID-19, enrolled during active disease. The chain joins TRBV7-2 to TRBJ2-5; 11 bases agree with TRBD2. Sequencing input: peripheral blood. In DNA form, the CDR3 reads TGTGCCAGCAGCATCGGACTAGCGGGCCCAGAGACCCAGTACTTC. Protein product: CASSIGLAGPETQYF.